This TCR beta chain originates from a study of cytomegalovirus exposure and HLA in healthy donors. Study summary: In an earlier analysis, approximately 120 million unique TCR beta sequences were found from some 170 million T cells. The study, taken as a whole, reports: Roughly uniform sequencing depth across donors was assumed, possibly incorrectly. Most TCR sequences were rare, but some public TCRs occurred in many donors.

This clone has only a few counts. The antigen is undetermined. V was clipped by 3 bases and J by 5 bases; unmatched bases: 7. The CDR3 contains 15 residues. Germline V lookup: CDR1 SGHRS, CDR2 YFSETQ. Amplification used 60 Vbeta primers and 13 Jbeta primers. The data were produced by immunoSEQ multiplex PCR, yet TCRdb's version contains in-frame clones alone and is incomplete. The sample yields nearly 110,000 clones, roughly 80% seen once. The specimen was PBMCs. The sequence was collected from a man aged 25 to 45 in good health and CMV-seropositive. The chain is built from TRBV5-1 and TRBJ2-7; 11 bases are a match to TRBD1. The CDR3 bases are TGCGCCAGCAGCTCCCCGGGACAGGGGGTCGACGAGCAGTACTTC. Translation gives CASSSPGQGVDEQYF.